The 15 T cell receptor beta chains reported below all come from one sample, sequenced in a study of vaccination and CD4 T cells after COVID-19. No cognate antigen is known for these TCRs. Sequencing of DNA taken from cultured CD4+ T cells relied on the Oncomine TCR Beta short-read assay. One entry per CDR3 protein results from TCRdb running MiXCR on the PCR reads. The table records under 9,000 distinct CDR3 sequences, about half of them present only once. Treatment described: approximately 11-day PBMC culture with coronavirus spike peptide pools or control peptides (ViraFEST assay). The sequencing sample was made of CD4+ T cells from blood, cultured in vitro. The receptors here all came from a human donor who had recovered from COVID-19.

The chain is built from TRBV24-1 and TRBJ2-3; the D is unclear. V shed 0 bases and J shed 1 base, with 7 bases lying between them. Germline V lookup: CDR1 KGHDR, CDR2 SFDVKD. This CDR3 has 15 residues. CDR3 region: CATSDLSPGTDTQYF. The CDR3 DNA follows: TGTGCCACCAGTGATTTGAGTCCGGGCACAGATACGCAGTATTTT.

This chain uses TRBV29-1 with TRBJ1-1, with D perhaps matching TRBD1 (5 bases). The germline V gene encodes CDR1 SQVTM and CDR2 ANQGSEA. This CDR3 is built from 12 residues. V lost 5 bases and J 5 bases, leaving 12 bases between the germline ends. The DNA for the CDR3 is TGCAGCGTTAAGCGGGGGGGAACTGAAGCTTTCTTT. Translated: CSVKRGGTEAFF.

This chain uses TRBV12-3 or TRBV12-4 with TRBJ2-1; D is possibly TRBD1 or TRBD2 (5 bases each). Trimming removed 3 bases at V and 9 bases at J, with 12 bases between. This CDR3 contains 13 residues. CDR3 in DNA: TGTGCCAGCAGTTTTGGGGCTAGCCTTGAGCAGTTCTTC. It specifies CASSFGASLEQFF.

This clonotype was counted a few times. The gene calls are TRBV10-3 and TRBJ2-2, with 8 bases fitting TRBD1. CDR1 and CDR2 (germline): ENHRY, SYGVKD. V shed 2 bases and J 5 bases; nucleotides not matched to a gene: 7. The CDR3 has 16 amino acids. Here the CDR3 DNA reads TGTGCCATCAGTGAGACGGACAGGGTGAGGACCGGGGAGCTGTTTTTT. It specifies CAISETDRVRTGELFF.

The gene calls are TRBV6-1 and TRBJ1-1, with D perhaps matching TRBD1 (6 bases). Trimming took off 7 bases at V and 7 bases at J, with 22 bases between the two ends. Germline CDR1 is MNHNS and CDR2 is SASEGT. CDR3 length: 15 amino acids. CDR3 DNA: TGTGCCAGCACTCCTAGTCGGACAGTAGAAAGTGAAGCTTTCTTT. Its translation is CASTPSRTVESEAFF.

The rearrangement links TRBV7-3 to TRBJ2-3; D is undetermined. Trimming stripped 2 bases from V and 2 bases from J, with 8 bases between. The germline V gene has CDR1 SGHTA and CDR2 FQGTGA. The CDR3 is 14 residues long. The CDR3 spells CASSLFTFTDTQYF. In DNA form, the CDR3 reads TGTGCCAGCAGCTTATTTACTTTCACAGATACGCAGTATTTT. The full variable domain, its missing parts supplied by reference TRBV7-3 and TRBJ2-3, is GAGVSQTPSNKVTEKGKYVELRCDPISGHTALYWYRQSLGQGPEFLIYFQGTGAADDSGLPNDRFFAVRPEGSVSTLKIQRTERGDSAVYLCASSLFTFTDTQYFGPGTRLTVL.

This sequence joins TRBV27 and TRBJ1-6; 9 bases fit TRBD1. The CDR3 has 14 residues. Germline V gene sequence: CDR1 MNHEY, CDR2 SMNVEV (reference sequence). The junction had 5 bases not matched to a gene; V was cut back by 6 bases and J by 8 bases. The chain's CDR3 is CASSAGQGYSPLHF. CDR3 nucleotide sequence: TGTGCCAGCAGCGCGGGACAGGGTTATTCACCCCTCCACTTT.

This clonotype has just a few counts. CDR3: CASSLASGSPSWETQYF. The CDR3 DNA is TGTGCCAGCAGCTTAGCGTCGGGAAGTCCGAGCTGGGAGACCCAGTACTTC. The chain couples TRBV7-2 to TRBJ2-5; tentatively, D is TRBD2 (5 bases). This CDR3 is 17 amino acids long. The germline V gene encodes CDR1 SGHTA and CDR2 FQGNSA. The germline V and J ends were trimmed by 0 bases and 5 bases, with 19 bases remaining between them.

A few counts support this clonotype. The chain uses TRBV27 and TRBJ2-7; D could derive from TRBD1 or TRBD2 (5 bases each). Germline values: CDR1 MNHEY, CDR2 SMNVEV (reference sequence). V shed 6 bases and J shed 6 bases, with 21 bases lying between them. CDR3 size: 15 residues. CDR3 sequence (DNA): TGTGCCAGCAGCCTAGTTGGCAGGGACCCTGTCGAGCAGTACTTC. This encodes CASSLVGRDPVEQYF.

The chain links TRBV19 to TRBJ1-2; D uncertain. This CDR3 contains 14 residues. The V end lost 8 bases, the J end lost 0 bases, and 13 bases lay between the germline ends. CDR1 LNHDA and CDR2 SQIVND come from the germline V gene (reference sequence). This CDR3 reads CASQSGRANYGYTF. In DNA form, the CDR3 reads TGTGCCAGTCAGAGCGGAAGGGCTAACTATGGCTACACCTTC.

The chain is built from TRBV20-1 and TRBJ2-7; 7 bases match TRBD2. Germline V lookup: CDR1 DFQATT, CDR2 SNEGSKA (reference sequence). V shed 1 base, J shed 3 bases, and the junction held 12 bases outside the gene matches. The CDR3 consists of 16 residues. In DNA form, the CDR3 reads TGCAGTGCTAGAGCCGAGCGGGCTAGCGGATACTACGAGCAGTACTTC. It translates to CSARAERASGYYEQYF.

The gene calls are TRBV20-1 and TRBJ2-3; 8 bases map to TRBD1. This CDR3 spans 15 amino acids. Germline V lookup: CDR1 DFQATT, CDR2 SNEGSKA (reference sequence). Trimming took 4 bases from V and 6 from J; bases not matched to a gene: 12. CDR3 coding DNA: TGCAGTGCTAATACGGGACAGGACCTCGCGGATACGCAGTATTTT. Translated, it gives CSANTGQDLADTQYF.

The V and J genes are TRBV27 and TRBJ1-1, with 9 positions matching TRBD1. The CDR3 loop spans 14 amino acids. The germline V gene has CDR1 MNHEY and CDR2 SMNVEV (reference sequence). V shed 4 bases and J 10 bases; nucleotides not matched to a gene: 10. For the CDR3, the DNA is TGTGCCAGCAGTTATCAACAGGGGGCTTTTAGAGCTTTCTTT. Protein product: CASSYQQGAFRAFF.

This clonotype was counted a single time. The chain combines TRBV5-1 with TRBJ1-2; 7 nucleotides line up with TRBD1. The CDR3 totals 15 residues. CDR1 and CDR2 from the germline V gene are SGHRS and YFSETQ. The J segment lost 1 base and the V segment lost 0 bases, leaving 3 bases of the junction unmatched. CDR3 sequence reads: CASSLGQGGNYGYTF. CDR3 coding DNA: TGCGCCAGCAGCTTGGGACAGGGAGGTAACTATGGCTACACCTTC.

The CDR3 reads CASSLAAWGLGTNEQFF. CDR3 coding DNA: TGCGCCAGCAGCTTGGCGGCGTGGGGACTAGGAACCAATGAGCAGTTCTTC. The rearrangement joins TRBV5-1 to TRBJ2-1; 8 bases are a match to TRBD2. The CDR3 runs 17 residues. Germline assignment: CDR1 SGHRS and CDR2 YFSETQ. V gave up 0 bases and J gave up 6 bases; unmatched junction bases: 11.